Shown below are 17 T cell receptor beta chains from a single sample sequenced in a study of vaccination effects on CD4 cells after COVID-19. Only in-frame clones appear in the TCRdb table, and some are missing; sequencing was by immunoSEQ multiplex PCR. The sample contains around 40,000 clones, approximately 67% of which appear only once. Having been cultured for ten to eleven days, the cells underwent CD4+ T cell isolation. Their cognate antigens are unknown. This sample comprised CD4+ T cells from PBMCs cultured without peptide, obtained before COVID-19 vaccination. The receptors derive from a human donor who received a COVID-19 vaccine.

CDR3 DNA: TGCGCCAGCAGCTCGAGACAGTCCTACGAGCAGTACTTC. It is translated as CASSSRQSYEQYF. The rearrangement uses TRBV4-1 and TRBJ2-7; D is perhaps TRBD1 (5 bases). Germline CDR1 MGHRA, CDR2 YSYEKL. Trimming left V 5 bases short and J 1 base short, with 9 bases between. This CDR3 is 13 amino acids long.

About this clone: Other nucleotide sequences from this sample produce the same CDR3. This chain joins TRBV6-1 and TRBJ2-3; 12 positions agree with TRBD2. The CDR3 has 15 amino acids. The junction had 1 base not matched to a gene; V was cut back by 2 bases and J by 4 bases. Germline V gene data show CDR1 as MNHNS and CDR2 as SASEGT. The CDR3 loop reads CASSELAGGPDTQYF. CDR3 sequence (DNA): TGTGCCAGCAGTGAACTAGCGGGGGGGCCAGATACGCAGTATTTT.

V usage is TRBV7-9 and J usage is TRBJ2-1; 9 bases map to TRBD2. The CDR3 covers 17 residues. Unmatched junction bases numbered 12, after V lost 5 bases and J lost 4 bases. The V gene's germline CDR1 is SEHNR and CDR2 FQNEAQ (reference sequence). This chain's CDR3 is CASSRPHGRGGYNEQFF. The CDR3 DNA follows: TGTGCCAGCAGCAGGCCGCATGGGCGGGGGGGATACAATGAGCAGTTCTTC.

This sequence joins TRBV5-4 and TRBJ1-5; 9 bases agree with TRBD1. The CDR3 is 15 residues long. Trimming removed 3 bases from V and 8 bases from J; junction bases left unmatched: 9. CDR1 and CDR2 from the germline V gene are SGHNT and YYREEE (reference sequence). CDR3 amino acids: CASSSGGTGREPQHF. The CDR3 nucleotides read TGTGCCAGCAGCTCCGGGGGGACAGGGAGAGAGCCCCAGCATTTT.

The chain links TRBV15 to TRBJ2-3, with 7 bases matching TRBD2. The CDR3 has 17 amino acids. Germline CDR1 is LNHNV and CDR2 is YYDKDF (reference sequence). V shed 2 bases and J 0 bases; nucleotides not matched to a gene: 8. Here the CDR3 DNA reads TGTGCCACCAGCAGACGACTAGCACTTCTAAGCACAGATACGCAGTATTTT. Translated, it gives CATSRRLALLSTDTQYF.

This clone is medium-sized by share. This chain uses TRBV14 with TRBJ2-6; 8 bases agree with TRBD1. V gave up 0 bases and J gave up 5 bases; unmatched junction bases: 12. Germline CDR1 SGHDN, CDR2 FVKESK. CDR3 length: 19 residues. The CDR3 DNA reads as TGTGCCAGCAGCCAAGATCTAACAGGGGGGAGGAACTGGGCCAACGTCCTGACTTTC. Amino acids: CASSQDLTGGRNWANVLTF.

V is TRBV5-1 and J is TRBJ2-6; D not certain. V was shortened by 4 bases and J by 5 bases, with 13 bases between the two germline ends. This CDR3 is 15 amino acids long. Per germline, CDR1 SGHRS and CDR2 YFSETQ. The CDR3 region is CASSDDEARANVLTF. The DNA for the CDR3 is TGCGCCAGCAGCGACGACGAAGCCAGGGCCAACGTCCTGACTTTC.

The CDR3 sequence: CATDSRPGNPTDTQYF. The CDR3 bases are TGTGCCACCGACAGCCGGCCGGGAAACCCCACAGATACGCAGTATTTT. This chain joins TRBV19 and TRBJ2-3; possibly TRBD1 or TRBD2 for D (5 bases each). Germline CDR1 LNHDA, CDR2 SQIVND (reference sequence). V lost 10 bases and J 2 bases, leaving 22 bases between the germline ends. The CDR3 covers 16 residues.

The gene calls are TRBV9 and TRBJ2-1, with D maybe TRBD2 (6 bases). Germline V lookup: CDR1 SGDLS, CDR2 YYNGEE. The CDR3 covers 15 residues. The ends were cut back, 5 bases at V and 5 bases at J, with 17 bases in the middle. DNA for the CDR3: TGTGCCAGCAGTGTGGGCGGGGAGCCCAACAATGAGCAGTTCTTC. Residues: CASSVGGEPNNEQFF.

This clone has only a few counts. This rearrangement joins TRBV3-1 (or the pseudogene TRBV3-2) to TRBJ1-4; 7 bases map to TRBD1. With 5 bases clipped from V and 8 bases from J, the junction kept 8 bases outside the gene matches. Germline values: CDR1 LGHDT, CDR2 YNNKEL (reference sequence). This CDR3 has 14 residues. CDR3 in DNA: TGTGCCAGCAGCAGGGGGACAGCGGACGAAAAACTGTTTTTT. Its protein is CASSRGTADEKLFF.

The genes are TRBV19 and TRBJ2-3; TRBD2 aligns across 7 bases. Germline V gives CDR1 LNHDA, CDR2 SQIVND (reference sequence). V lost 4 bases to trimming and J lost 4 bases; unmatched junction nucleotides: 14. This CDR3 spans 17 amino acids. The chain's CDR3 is CASSTPFAGVSSDTQYF. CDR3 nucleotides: TGTGCCAGTAGTACCCCATTTGCGGGAGTGAGCTCAGATACGCAGTATTTT.

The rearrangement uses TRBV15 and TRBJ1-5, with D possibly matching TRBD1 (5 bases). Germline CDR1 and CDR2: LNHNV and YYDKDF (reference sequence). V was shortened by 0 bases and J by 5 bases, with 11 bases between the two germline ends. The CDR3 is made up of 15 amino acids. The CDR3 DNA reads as TGTGCCACCAGCAGAGATCAAGGGGCCTATCAGCCCCAGCATTTT. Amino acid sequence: CATSRDQGAYQPQHF. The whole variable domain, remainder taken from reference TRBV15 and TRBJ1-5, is DAMVIQNPRYQVTQFGKPVTLSCSQTLNHNVMYWYQQKSSQAPKLLFHYYDKDFNNEADTPDNFQSRRPNTSFCFLDIRSPGLGDTAMYLCATSRDQGAYQPQHFGDGTRLSIL.

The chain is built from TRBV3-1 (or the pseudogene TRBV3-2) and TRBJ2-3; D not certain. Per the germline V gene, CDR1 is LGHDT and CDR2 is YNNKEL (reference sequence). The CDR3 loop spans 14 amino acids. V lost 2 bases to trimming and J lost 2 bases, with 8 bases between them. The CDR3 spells CASSQREVTDTQYF. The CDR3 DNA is TGTGCCAGCAGCCAAAGGGAAGTCACAGATACGCAGTATTTT.

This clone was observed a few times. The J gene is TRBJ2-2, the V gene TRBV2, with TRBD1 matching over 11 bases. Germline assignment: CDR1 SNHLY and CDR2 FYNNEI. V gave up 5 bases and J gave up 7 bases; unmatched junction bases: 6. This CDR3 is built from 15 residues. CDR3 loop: CASSSGQGGGGELFF. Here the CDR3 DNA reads TGTGCCAGCAGTTCGGGACAGGGGGGAGGCGGGGAGCTGTTTTTT.

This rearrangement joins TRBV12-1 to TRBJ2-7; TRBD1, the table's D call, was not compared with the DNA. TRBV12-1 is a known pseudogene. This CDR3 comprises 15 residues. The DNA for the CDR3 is TGTGCCAGCAGCCCCCCGTGGGGGCCCACCTACGAGCAGTACTTC. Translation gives CASSPPWGPTYEQYF.

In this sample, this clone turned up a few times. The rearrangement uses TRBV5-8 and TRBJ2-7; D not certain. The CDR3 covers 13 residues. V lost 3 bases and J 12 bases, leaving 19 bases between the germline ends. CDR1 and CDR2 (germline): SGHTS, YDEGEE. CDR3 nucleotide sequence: TGTGCCAGCAGCTCCTCCACGCGCCTCCTGAGGTACTTC. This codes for CASSSSTRLLRYF.

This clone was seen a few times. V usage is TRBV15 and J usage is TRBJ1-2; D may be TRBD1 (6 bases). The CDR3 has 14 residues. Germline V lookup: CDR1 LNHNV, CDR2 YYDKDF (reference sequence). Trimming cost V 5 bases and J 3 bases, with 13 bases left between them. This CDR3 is CATSLWGADYGYTF. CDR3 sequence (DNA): TGTGCCACCAGCCTGTGGGGGGCGGACTATGGCTACACCTTC.